Sequencing of this TCR beta chain was carried out in a study of patients and donors after allogeneic stem cell transplantation. TCRdb reprocessed the RT-PCR reads via MiXCR and lists one record per CDR3 protein. Among about 960,000 distinct CDR3 sequences listed, more than 15% were seen once. In its sample, this clonotype was seen many times. Trimming took 0 bases from V and 1 from J, leaving 6 bases between them. Germline CDR1 MNHEY, CDR2 SVGAGI. The CDR3 extends over 15 amino acids. The chain joins TRBV6-5 to TRBJ2-2, with no clear D. This sequence was found in a human donor who was either an allogeneic HSCT recipient or a stem cell or donor lymphocyte infusion donor (not recorded which). It is not recorded whose cells these are; they may come from a transplant donor. The sample taken for sequencing was blood, either unsorted or a sorted T cell fraction (not recorded which). CDR3 coding DNA: TGTGCCAGCAGTTACTCGTCGGGGAACACCGGGGAGCTGTTTTTT. It translates to CASSYSSGNTGELFF.